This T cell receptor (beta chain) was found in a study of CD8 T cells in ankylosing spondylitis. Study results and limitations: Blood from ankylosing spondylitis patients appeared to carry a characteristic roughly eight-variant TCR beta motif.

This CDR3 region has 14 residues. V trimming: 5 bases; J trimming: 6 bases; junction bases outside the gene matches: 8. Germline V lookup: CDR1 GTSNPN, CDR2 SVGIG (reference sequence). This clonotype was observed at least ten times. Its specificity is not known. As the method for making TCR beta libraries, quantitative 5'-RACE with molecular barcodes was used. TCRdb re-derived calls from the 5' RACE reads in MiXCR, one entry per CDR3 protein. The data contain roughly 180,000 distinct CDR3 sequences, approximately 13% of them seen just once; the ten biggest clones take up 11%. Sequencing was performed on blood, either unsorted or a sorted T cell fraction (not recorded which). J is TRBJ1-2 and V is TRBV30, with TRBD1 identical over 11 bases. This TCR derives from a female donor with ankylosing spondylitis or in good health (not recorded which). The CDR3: CAWGQGASVHGYTF. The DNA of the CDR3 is TGTGCCTGGGGACAGGGGGCTTCGGTGCATGGCTACACCTTC.